This is a list of T cell receptor beta chains from one sample in a study of blood T cells in healthy people across ages. TCRdb re-analysed the 5' RACE reads in MiXCR, keeping a single row per CDR3 protein. The profile covers about 720,000 distinct CDR3 sequences, with 25% appearing a single time and 3.7% taken by the ten largest. In addition, the sample was reused for a study of T cells of mothers and their children.

The sample taken for sequencing was blood. The receptors stem from a boy younger than 18 in good health. Each CDR3 is given with its conserved first and last residue. Each record gives: V gene, J gene, clone size, D gene, CDR3 DNA, CDR3 protein. The D gene is left open where the match is weak. Size tells how often a clone was seen (once, few, many) or the class of an expanded clone, and some rows leave it out.

V gene: TRBV29-1; J gene: TRBJ1-4; clone size: -; D gene: TRBD1; CDR3 DNA: TGCAGCGTTGAACAGGGGGGCTATGAAAAACTGTTTTTT; CDR3 protein: CSVEQGGYEKLFF
V gene: TRBV4-3; J gene: TRBJ1-5; clone size: few; D gene: TRBD1; CDR3 DNA: TGCGCCAGCAGTTCCGGGACAGGGAGCAATCAGCCCCAGCATTTT; CDR3 protein: CASSSGTGSNQPQHF
V gene: TRBV7-2; J gene: TRBJ2-1; clone size: -; D gene: -; CDR3 DNA: TGTGCCAGCAGCGGCCTGACTGGCGGGAATGAGCAGTTCTTC; CDR3 protein: CASSGLTGGNEQFF
V gene: TRBV7-9; J gene: TRBJ2-7; clone size: few; D gene: TRBD1; CDR3 DNA: TGTGCCAGCAGCAATGACAGGGGAGTAGGCTACGAGCAGTACTTC; CDR3 protein: CASSNDRGVGYEQYF
V gene: TRBV11-2; J gene: TRBJ1-1; clone size: -; D gene: -; CDR3 DNA: TGTGCCAGCAGCTTACTCCAGGGCATTTATAGCACTGAAGCTTTCTTT; CDR3 protein: CASSLLQGIYSTEAFF
V gene: TRBV4-3; J gene: TRBJ2-7; clone size: once; D gene: -; CDR3 DNA: TGCGCCAGCAGCCAAACGGGCCGGGGCTACGAGCAGTACTTC; CDR3 protein: CASSQTGRGYEQYF
V gene: TRBV6-2/TRBV6-3; J gene: TRBJ2-7; clone size: few; D gene: -; CDR3 DNA: TGTGCCACGAGGGGCCCAGTGTGGCGGGGCAACTACGAGCAGTACTTC; CDR3 protein: CATRGPVWRGNYEQYF
V gene: TRBV4-2; J gene: TRBJ2-5; clone size: -; D gene: TRBD2; CDR3 DNA: TGTGCCAGCAGCCAAGAGGTAGGGACTAGCGGGAGTGGTCTGGGCGCGCAGTACTTC; CDR3 protein: CASSQEVGTSGSGLGAQYF
V gene: TRBV28; J gene: TRBJ2-7; clone size: -; D gene: -; CDR3 DNA: TGTGCCAGCAGTATAGGGGAATACGAGCAGTACTTC; CDR3 protein: CASSIGEYEQYF
V gene: TRBV25-1; J gene: TRBJ2-6; clone size: few; D gene: -; CDR3 DNA: TGTGCCAGCAGTCGAAGAGGGGCCAACGTCCTGACTTTC; CDR3 protein: CASSRRGANVLTF
V gene: TRBV7-8; J gene: TRBJ2-1; clone size: few; D gene: TRBD2; CDR3 DNA: TGTGCCAGCAGGCCCTGGGTGCGGGAGCTGTGGAATGAGCAGTTCTTC; CDR3 protein: CASRPWVRELWNEQFF
V gene: TRBV7-2; J gene: TRBJ2-7; clone size: once; D gene: TRBD2; CDR3 DNA: TGTGCCAGCAGCCCACCGACTAGCGGGGGGCCCTACGAGCAGTACTTC; CDR3 protein: CASSPPTSGGPYEQYF
V gene: TRBV9; J gene: TRBJ2-7; clone size: -; D gene: TRBD1; CDR3 DNA: TGTGCCAGCAGCGTCGAAGGACAGGGTTATGCCTACGAGCAGTACTTC; CDR3 protein: CASSVEGQGYAYEQYF
V gene: TRBV7-3; J gene: TRBJ1-2; clone size: -; D gene: TRBD1; CDR3 DNA: TGTGCCAGCAGGGATCCGACAGGGGGCTATGGCTACACCTTC; CDR3 protein: CASRDPTGGYGYTF
V gene: TRBV6-2/TRBV6-3; J gene: TRBJ2-5; clone size: -; D gene: -; CDR3 DNA: TGTGCCAGCAGTCACCTTGAGAGGGAAGAGACCCAGTACTTC; CDR3 protein: CASSHLEREETQYF
V gene: TRBV5-1; J gene: TRBJ2-1; clone size: -; D gene: -; CDR3 DNA: TGCGCCAGCAGCTTGTATCGCGACGAGCAGTTCTTC; CDR3 protein: CASSLYRDEQFF
V gene: TRBV5-1; J gene: TRBJ2-5; clone size: few; D gene: -; CDR3 DNA: TGCGCCAGCAGATTAGCCCAAGAGACCCAGTACTTC; CDR3 protein: CASRLAQETQYF
V gene: TRBV7-2; J gene: TRBJ1-1; clone size: -; D gene: -; CDR3 DNA: TGTGCCAGCAGCGGGACGGGTTTCTCTGAAGCTTTCTTT; CDR3 protein: CASSGTGFSEAFF
V gene: TRBV7-3; J gene: TRBJ1-1; clone size: once; D gene: TRBD1; CDR3 DNA: TGTGCCAGCAGCTGGGACAGGTCATACACTGAAGCTTTCTTT; CDR3 protein: CASSWDRSYTEAFF
V gene: TRBV10-3; J gene: TRBJ2-1; clone size: -; D gene: -; CDR3 DNA: TGTGCCATCAGTGAGCGTGGTACAATCCATGAGCAGTTCTTC; CDR3 protein: CAISERGTIHEQFF
V gene: TRBV12-3/TRBV12-4; J gene: TRBJ2-3; clone size: -; D gene: TRBD2; CDR3 DNA: TGTGCCAGCACGTCTATACCTGGGACTAGTTTCGGGGATACGCAGTATTTT; CDR3 protein: CASTSIPGTSFGDTQYF
V gene: TRBV7-9; J gene: TRBJ2-7; clone size: -; D gene: -; CDR3 DNA: TGTGCCAGCAGGGGGGACCTAAGCTCCTACGAGCAGTACTTC; CDR3 protein: CASRGDLSSYEQYF
V gene: TRBV11-2; J gene: TRBJ1-6; clone size: few; D gene: -; CDR3 DNA: TGTGCCAGCAGCTGGGACCCCTCAAATTCACCCCTCCACTTT; CDR3 protein: CASSWDPSNSPLHF
V gene: TRBV7-2; J gene: TRBJ2-3; clone size: -; D gene: -; CDR3 DNA: TGTGCCAGCAGCACGTTCTCTAGCGCTATAACAGATACGCAGTATTTT; CDR3 protein: CASSTFSSAITDTQYF
V gene: TRBV2; J gene: TRBJ2-7; clone size: few; D gene: -; CDR3 DNA: TGTGCCAGCAGTGAACAAGGCGGTGCCTCCTACGAGCAGTACTTC; CDR3 protein: CASSEQGGASYEQYF
V gene: TRBV4-1; J gene: TRBJ2-3; clone size: -; D gene: -; CDR3 DNA: TGCGCCAGCAGCCAAGAATCCAGGGTCACAGATACGCAGTATTTT; CDR3 protein: CASSQESRVTDTQYF
V gene: TRBV5-1; J gene: TRBJ1-1; clone size: -; D gene: TRBD1; CDR3 DNA: TGCGCCAGCAGCTACCCGACAGGGGCCAACACTGAAGCTTTCTTT; CDR3 protein: CASSYPTGANTEAFF
V gene: TRBV29-1; J gene: TRBJ2-7; clone size: -; D gene: TRBD2; CDR3 DNA: TGCAGCGTGCCGCGGACGGGAGGCGAGCAGTACTTC; CDR3 protein: CSVPRTGGEQYF
V gene: TRBV29-1; J gene: TRBJ2-7; clone size: -; D gene: -; CDR3 DNA: TGCAGCGTTGAATCTCCTGAGACCTACGAGCAGTACTTC; CDR3 protein: CSVESPETYEQYF
V gene: TRBV10-3; J gene: TRBJ2-3; clone size: -; D gene: -; CDR3 DNA: TGTGCCATCAGTGAGACAGGAGCCAGCACAGATACGCAGTATTTT; CDR3 protein: CAISETGASTDTQYF
V gene: TRBV29-1; J gene: TRBJ2-7; clone size: few; D gene: TRBD1; CDR3 DNA: TGCAGCGTGGGACAGGAAAACTCCTACGAGCAGTACTTC; CDR3 protein: CSVGQENSYEQYF
V gene: TRBV9; J gene: TRBJ2-1; clone size: few; D gene: -; CDR3 DNA: TGTGCCAGCAGCGTAGAGGGGGATAGCTCCTACAATGAGCAGTTCTTC; CDR3 protein: CASSVEGDSSYNEQFF
V gene: TRBV19; J gene: TRBJ1-1; clone size: -; D gene: -; CDR3 DNA: TGTGCCAGTAGTATAGGGACAGTTGAAGCTTTCTTT; CDR3 protein: CASSIGTVEAFF
V gene: TRBV6-5; J gene: TRBJ2-1; clone size: many; D gene: -; CDR3 DNA: TGTGCCAGCAGCTCCCCGGGGAAGGAGCAGTTCTTC; CDR3 protein: CASSSPGKEQFF
V gene: TRBV28; J gene: TRBJ1-6; clone size: -; D gene: -; CDR3 DNA: TGTGCCAGCAGCACCCTCATATCACCCCTCCACTTT; CDR3 protein: CASSTLISPLHF
V gene: TRBV5-4; J gene: TRBJ2-1; clone size: -; D gene: -; CDR3 DNA: TGTGCCAGCAGCTTGGCCTTAGCCAATGAGCAGTTCTTC; CDR3 protein: CASSLALANEQFF
V gene: TRBV5-8; J gene: TRBJ2-7; clone size: once; D gene: -; CDR3 DNA: TGTGCCAGCAGGACGCCCGGGACAATGCTCTCCTACGAGCAGTACTTC; CDR3 protein: CASRTPGTMLSYEQYF